A selection of T cell receptor beta chains follows, all from one sample in a study of monozygotic twins with inflammatory bowel disease. From the 5' RACE reads, TCRdb lists one entry per CDR3 protein and no DNA. The sample has approximately 330,000 distinct CDR3 sequences. Sequencing input: blood. The receptor set was obtained from a human donor with ulcerative colitis or Crohn's disease, or a healthy co-twin of an affected twin (not recorded which). CDR3s include the opening cysteine and the closing phenylalanine or tryptophan.

V gene	J gene	CDR3 protein
TRBV20-1	TRBJ2-3	CSSVSPTRRGTDTQYF
TRBV28	TRBJ2-7	CASSAPGLAEGEQYF
TRBV28	TRBJ1-1	CASSLTGVGNTEAFF
TRBV27	TRBJ2-5	CASSWSEGWWETQYF
TRBV7-2	TRBJ2-1	CASSPTAFFSSYNEQFF
TRBV12-3/TRBV12-4	TRBJ1-5	CASSFGMLGNQPQHF
TRBV18	TRBJ2-7	CASSPVLGGEQYF
TRBV20-1	TRBJ2-1	CSASPSGYNEQFF
TRBV4-2	TRBJ2-7	CASSPYETGTEQYF
TRBV19	TRBJ2-2	CASSIDLGQRTGELFF
TRBV11-2	TRBJ2-5	CASSFQRRGEETQYF
TRBV20-1	TRBJ2-7	CSARRTPSYEQYF
TRBV21-1	TRBJ1-1	CASHSDLDVGGPCQNTEAFF
TRBV28	TRBJ1-1	CASSSTGGGRNTEAFF
TRBV4-1	TRBJ1-2	CASSQTGDHGYTF
TRBV7-9	TRBJ1-6	CASSQTGFGSPLHF
TRBV4-1	TRBJ2-1	CASSQATSGSNEQFF
TRBV10-1	TRBJ2-1	CASSEVAGGPNEQFF
TRBV5-5	TRBJ2-7	CASSLGGGGQYF
TRBV19	TRBJ1-1	CASSDASMNTEAFF
TRBV12-3/TRBV12-4	TRBJ2-7	CASSSRGGPYEQYF
TRBV7-2	TRBJ1-3	CASSLFHRDGNTIYF
TRBV7-2	TRBJ2-1	CASSFGRTYNEQFF
TRBV30	TRBJ2-5	CAWSFPSTKETQYF
TRBV5-1	TRBJ1-2	CASSSGTPGYTF